These 6 T cell receptor beta chains were sequenced from one sample in a study of blood T cell repertoires in COVID-19. Profiling relied on immunoSEQ multiplex PCR, and the TCRdb table lists in-frame clones only, not all of them. This sample has 180,000 or so clones, with about 81% found just once. Sequenced input: peripheral blood. All receptors come from an elderly woman with COVID-19, enrolled during active disease.

The chain employs TRBV6-2 or TRBV6-3 and TRBJ2-2, with 12 bases aligning to TRBD2. Germline CDR1 and CDR2: MNHEY and SVGEGT. The length of the CDR3 is 17 residues. J gave up 4 bases and V 4 bases, and 7 bases lay outside the gene matches. The CDR3 DNA sequence: TGTGCCAGCAGTTTCCCAGGACTAGCGGGGATCACCGGGGAGCTGTTTTTT. Its translation is CASSFPGLAGITGELFF.

The chain has TRBV9 and TRBJ2-1; the match to TRBD1 covers 7 bases. V was clipped by 4 bases and J by 5 bases; unmatched bases: 12. The CDR3 is 16 amino acids. Germline lookup yields CDR1 SGDLS and CDR2 YYNGEE. The DNA for the CDR3 is TGTGCCAGCAGCTACTCGTCCCGGGACAGAAACAATGAGCAGTTCTTC. Its translation is CASSYSSRDRNNEQFF.

The chain couples TRBV5-4 to TRBJ2-2, with 14 bases fitting TRBD2. Trimming removed 4 bases from V and 5 bases from J; junction bases left unmatched: 7. The V gene's germline CDR1 is SGHNT and CDR2 YYREEE (reference sequence). There are 17 residues in the CDR3. The CDR3 DNA is TGTGCCAGCAGCAGGGGACTAGCGGGGGCGGGGACCGGGGAGCTGTTTTTT. Protein sequence: CASSRGLAGAGTGELFF.

This clone was counted a single time. The CDR3 region is CASSSRGGLNNSPLHF. The CDR3, as DNA: TGTGCCAGCAGTTCCCGGGGGGGTCTGAATAATTCACCCCTCCACTTT. The chain employs TRBV28 and TRBJ1-6; possible D gene TRBD1, 5 bases. V was cut by 4 bases and J by 5 bases, with 15 bases left in between. CDR3 length equals 16 residues. Germline CDR1 is MDHEN and CDR2 is SYDVKM.

The rearrangement links TRBV19 to TRBJ2-4; a possible D gene is TRBD1 (6 bases). The CDR3 has 16 amino acids. Germline V gene sequence: CDR1 LNHDA, CDR2 SQIVND (reference sequence). The germline V and J ends were trimmed by 5 bases and 0 bases, with 14 bases remaining between them. CDR3 sequence: CASSPGTQRAKNIQYF. In DNA form, the CDR3 reads TGTGCCAGTAGTCCCGGGACACAAAGAGCCAAAAACATTCAGTACTTC. Combining the CDR3 with reference TRBV19 and TRBJ2-4 gives the whole variable domain DGGITQSPKYLFRKEGQNVTLSCEQNLNHDAMYWYRQDPGQGLRLIYYSQIVNDFQKGDIAEGYSVSREKKESFPLTVTSAQKNPTAFYLCASSPGTQRAKNIQYFGAGTRLSVL.

V gene TRBV2 combines with J gene TRBJ2-7; D is perhaps TRBD1 (6 bases). V was shortened by 5 bases and J by 1 base, with 12 bases between the two germline ends. Germline values: CDR1 SNHLY, CDR2 FYNNEI. There are 14 residues in the CDR3. Here the CDR3 reads CASSLGQGSYEQYF. The CDR3 nucleotides read TGTGCCAGCAGTTTAGGGCAGGGGTCCTACGAGCAGTACTTC.